This paragraph reports one T cell receptor beta chain. Sequencing used immunoSEQ multiplex PCR; TCRdb keeps in-frame clones, though not all of them. Of tens of thousands of clones in the sample, about 94% were seen once. The sample originates from a study of T cell changes during pregnancy in multiple sclerosis. The germline V gene has CDR1 ENHRY and CDR2 SYGVKD. The CDR3 contains 14 residues. Trimming removed 6 bases from V and 0 bases from J; junction bases left unmatched: 5. J is TRBJ2-7 and V is TRBV10-3, with 7 bases fitting TRBD2. The clonotype comes from a female donor with multiple sclerosis, enrolled in a pregnancy study. Source: CD4+ T cells from peripheral blood mononuclear cells, taken in the second trimester of pregnancy. CDR3 protein: CAIRGGMSSYEQYF. The CDR3 nucleotides read TGTGCCATCAGGGGAGGGATGAGCTCCTACGAGCAGTACTTC.